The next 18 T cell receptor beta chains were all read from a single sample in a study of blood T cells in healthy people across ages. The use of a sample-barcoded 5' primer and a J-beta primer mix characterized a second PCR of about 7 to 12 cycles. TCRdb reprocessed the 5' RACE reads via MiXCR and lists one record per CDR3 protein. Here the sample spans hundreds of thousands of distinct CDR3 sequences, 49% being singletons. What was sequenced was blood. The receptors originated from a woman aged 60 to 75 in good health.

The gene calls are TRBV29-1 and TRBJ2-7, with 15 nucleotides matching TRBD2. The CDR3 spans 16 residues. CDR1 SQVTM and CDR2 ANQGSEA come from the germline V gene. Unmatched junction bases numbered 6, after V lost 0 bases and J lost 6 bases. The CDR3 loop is CSVEDGLAGGTGEQYF. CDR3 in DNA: TGCAGCGTTGAAGATGGACTAGCGGGAGGGACCGGCGAGCAGTACTTC.

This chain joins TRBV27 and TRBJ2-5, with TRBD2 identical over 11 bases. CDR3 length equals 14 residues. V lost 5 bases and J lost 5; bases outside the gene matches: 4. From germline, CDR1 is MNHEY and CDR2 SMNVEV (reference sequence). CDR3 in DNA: TGTGCCAGCAGTCAGACTAGCGGGGTGGAGACCCAGTACTTC. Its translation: CASSQTSGVETQYF.

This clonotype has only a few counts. As DNA, the CDR3 is TGTGCCAGCAGCCCAGGGACAGGGGGAGCCTACACCTTC. Translation gives CASSPGTGGAYTF. V is TRBV7-2 and J is TRBJ1-2; 11 bases are shared with TRBD1. Germline trimming cut 5 bases from V and 10 bases from J; bases unmatched to any gene: 6. This CDR3 is 13 amino acids long. Germline lookup yields CDR1 SGHTA and CDR2 FQGNSA.

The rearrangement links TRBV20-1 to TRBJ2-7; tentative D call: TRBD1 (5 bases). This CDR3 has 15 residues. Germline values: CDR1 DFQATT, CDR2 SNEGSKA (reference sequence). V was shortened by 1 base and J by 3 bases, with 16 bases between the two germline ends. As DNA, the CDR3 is TGCAGTGCTAGAGCTGTGGCAGGGCCAATCTACGAGCAGTACTTC. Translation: CSARAVAGPIYEQYF.

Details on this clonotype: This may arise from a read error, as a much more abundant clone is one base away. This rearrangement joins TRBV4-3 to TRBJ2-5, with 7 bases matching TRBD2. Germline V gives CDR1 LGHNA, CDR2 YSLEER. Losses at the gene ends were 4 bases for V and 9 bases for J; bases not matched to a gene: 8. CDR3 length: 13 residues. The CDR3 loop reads CASSLRGREAQYF. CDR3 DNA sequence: TGCGCCAGCAGCCTACGAGGACGGGAGGCCCAGTACTTC.

For the CDR3, the DNA is TGTGCCAGCAGCAACCGGGGCCCCGCCTCTGGGGCCAACGTCCTGACTTTC. It codes for CASSNRGPASGANVLTF. The chain is built from TRBV4-2 and TRBJ2-6; the D gene could be TRBD1 or TRBD2 (5 bases each). Germline-derived CDR1 and CDR2 are LGHNA and YNFKEQ. The CDR3 is 17 residues long. Between the trimmed V and J ends, which lost 5 bases and 0 bases, there was a span of 14 bases.

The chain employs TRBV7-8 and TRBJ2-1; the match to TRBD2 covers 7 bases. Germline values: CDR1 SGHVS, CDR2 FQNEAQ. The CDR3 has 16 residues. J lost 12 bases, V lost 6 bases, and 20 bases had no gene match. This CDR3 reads CASRFQPGLTVSGQFF. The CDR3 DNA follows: TGTGCCAGCAGGTTCCAACCGGGACTAACGGTTTCTGGGCAGTTCTTC.

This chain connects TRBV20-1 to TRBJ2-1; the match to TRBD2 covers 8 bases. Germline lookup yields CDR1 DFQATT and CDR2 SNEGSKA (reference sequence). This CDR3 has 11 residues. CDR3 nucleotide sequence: TGCAGCTTAGCGGGACGGAATGAGCAGTTCTTC. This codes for CSLAGRNEQFF.

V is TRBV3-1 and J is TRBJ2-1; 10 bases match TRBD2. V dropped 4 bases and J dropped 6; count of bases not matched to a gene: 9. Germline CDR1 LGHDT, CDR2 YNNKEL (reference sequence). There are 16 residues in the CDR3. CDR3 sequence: CASSLFLAGVPNEQFF. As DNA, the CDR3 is TGTGCCAGCAGCCTGTTCCTAGCGGGAGTCCCCAATGAGCAGTTCTTC.

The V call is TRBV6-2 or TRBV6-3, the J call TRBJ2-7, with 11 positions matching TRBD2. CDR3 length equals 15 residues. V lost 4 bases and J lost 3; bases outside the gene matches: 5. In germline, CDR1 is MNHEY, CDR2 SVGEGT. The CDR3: CASSFPTSGVYEQYF. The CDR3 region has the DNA TGTGCCAGCAGTTTCCCGACTAGCGGGGTCTACGAGCAGTACTTC.

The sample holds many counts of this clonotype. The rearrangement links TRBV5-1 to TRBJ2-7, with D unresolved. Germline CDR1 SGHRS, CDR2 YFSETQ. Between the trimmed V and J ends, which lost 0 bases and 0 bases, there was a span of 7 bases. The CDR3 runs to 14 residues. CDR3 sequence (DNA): TGCGCCAGCAGCTTGGTCGTGCCCTCCTACGAGCAGTACTTC. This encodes CASSLVVPSYEQYF. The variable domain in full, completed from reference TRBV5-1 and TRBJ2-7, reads KAGVTQTPRYLIKTRGQQVTLSCSPISGHRSVSWYQQTPGQGLQFLFEYFSETQRNKGNFPGRFSGRQFSNSRSEMNVSTLELGDSALYLCASSLVVPSYEQYFGPGTRLTVT.

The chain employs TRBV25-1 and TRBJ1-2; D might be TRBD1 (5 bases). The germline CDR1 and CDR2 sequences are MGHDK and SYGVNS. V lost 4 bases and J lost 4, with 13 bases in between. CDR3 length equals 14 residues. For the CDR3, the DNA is TGTGCCAGCAGTGCCCGGGACGGATTCTATGGCTACACCTTC. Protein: CASSARDGFYGYTF.

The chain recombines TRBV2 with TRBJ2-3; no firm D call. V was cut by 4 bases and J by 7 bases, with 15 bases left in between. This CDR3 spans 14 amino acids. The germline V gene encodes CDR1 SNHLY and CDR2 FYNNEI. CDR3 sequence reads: CASSAGGPGNTQYF. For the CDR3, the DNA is TGTGCCAGCAGTGCGGGTGGCCCAGGTAATACGCAGTATTTT.

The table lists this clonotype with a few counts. The CDR3 reads CASSQTSSHEQFF. The DNA of the CDR3 is TGCGCCAGCAGTCAGACTAGTTCCCATGAGCAGTTCTTC. The chain joins TRBV5-1 to TRBJ2-1, with D possibly being TRBD2 (6 bases). CDR1 is SGHRS, CDR2 YFSETQ, per germline. Trimming stripped 5 bases from V and 8 bases from J, with 14 bases between. There are 13 residues in the CDR3.

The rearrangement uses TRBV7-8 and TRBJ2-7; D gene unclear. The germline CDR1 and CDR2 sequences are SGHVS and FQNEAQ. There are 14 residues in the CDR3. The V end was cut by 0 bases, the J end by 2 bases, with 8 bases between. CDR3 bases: TGTGCCAGCAGCTTAGCGGGTTTTCCCTACGAGCAGTACTTC. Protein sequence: CASSLAGFPYEQYF.

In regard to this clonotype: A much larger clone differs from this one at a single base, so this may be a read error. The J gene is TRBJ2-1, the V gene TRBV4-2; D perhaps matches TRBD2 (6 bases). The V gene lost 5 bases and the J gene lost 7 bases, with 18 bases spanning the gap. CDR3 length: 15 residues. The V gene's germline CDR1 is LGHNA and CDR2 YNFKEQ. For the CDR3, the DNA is TGTGCCAGCAGCGCGGGACGAGGCTTGTCGAATGAGCAGTTCTTC. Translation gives CASSAGRGLSNEQFF.

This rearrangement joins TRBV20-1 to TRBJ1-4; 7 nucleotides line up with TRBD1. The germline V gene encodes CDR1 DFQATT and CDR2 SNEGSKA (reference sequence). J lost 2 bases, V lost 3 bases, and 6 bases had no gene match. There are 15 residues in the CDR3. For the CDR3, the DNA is TGCAGTGCTAGTGCCGGACAGGCCACTAATGAAAAACTGTTTTTT. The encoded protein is CSASAGQATNEKLFF.

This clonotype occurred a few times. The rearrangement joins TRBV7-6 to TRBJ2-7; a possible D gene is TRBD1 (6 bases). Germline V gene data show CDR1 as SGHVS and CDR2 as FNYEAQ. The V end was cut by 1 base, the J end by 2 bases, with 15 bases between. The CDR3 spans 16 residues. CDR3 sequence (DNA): TGTGCCAGCAGCTTAGGCTTACAGGGATCCCCCTACGAGCAGTACTTC. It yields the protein CASSLGLQGSPYEQYF.